The present T cell receptor beta chain was sequenced within a study of cytomegalovirus exposure and HLA in healthy donors (dated by TCRdb to 2016 to 2017). Study-wide context: In an earlier analysis of fewer than 750 of the donors, around 290 Gb of sequence data and roughly 100 million unique TCR beta sequences from about 179 million T cells were reported. The study aimed to test whether cataloging public T cell receptors could reveal signatures of past pathogen exposure. Along with the approximately 700-subject first cohort, a separate validation cohort of over 90 different subjects was used. About 5 DR-DQ haplotypes were handled as single units for association and clustering, since linkage in the cohort was strong. All discovery cohort repertoires had been generated using a single sequencing platform. The number of typed donors differed by locus: roughly 620-640 for A, B, C, DRB1 and DQB1; approximately 540 for DQA1; over 600 for DPA1; and roughly 470 for DPB1. Across approximately 400 genotyped donors of the cohort, an average of approximately 240,000 unique TCR beta nucleotide sequences per donor were sequenced, and roughly a sixth of those sequences were non-productive. An earlier analysis of about 600 of the donors used high-throughput TCR beta sequencing to judge whether each TCR beta V gene segment behaved as functional or pseudogenic. Both class I and class II loci were covered by HLA typing, at four-digit resolution. Alongside the repertoire data, information on donor age, sex, ethnicity and CMV serostatus was compiled. High-throughput TCR immunosequencing, statistical association of individual TCRs with disease status, and machine learning were combined to predict cytomegalovirus infection status. The T cell repertoires of roughly 660 subjects were profiled by immunosequencing and related to cytomegalovirus serostatus. About 300 gigabases of sequencing data and roughly 90 million unique TCR sequences were included in an early release covering several hundred HLA-typed donors. Of the roughly 420 genotyped donors, over 80% were placed in the genetic ancestry cluster associated with self-reported Caucasian donors. A later analysis re-examined previously published TCR beta repertoires from about 700 donors and added high-resolution HLA genotyping to investigate patterns of TCR occurrence. Rather than using new phenotypic data, the later analysis identified candidate immune exposures from TCR beta sequences and from how often those sequences occurred across donors. Genome-wide SNP genotypes for about 55% of the 666 donors were used in a later genetic analysis, which treated that subset as a discovery cohort. The full study reports these points: Correlated functional status among segregating V segments might be attributable to linkage disequilibrium, but an unknown experimental factor could not be ruled out. It was suggested by the authors that the approach could potentially be generalized to other disease states and immunological phenotypes. In a later analysis, several top co-occurrence clusters were reported to appear linked to parvovirus B19, influenza, CMV and Epstein-Barr virus. Broadly in line with IMGT annotations, most TCR beta V segments showed up in productive rearrangements about 87% or about 30% of the time in an earlier analysis of roughly 590 of the donors. Because HLA typing was missing for some donors at each locus, association tests included only the typed subset. The only immune exposure information available for the cohort was CMV serostatus. A later genetic analysis associated a missense DCLRE1C variant with V-gene and J-gene trimming of TCR beta chains, and an independent cohort replicated the association. When HLA alleles, especially DR and DQ, strongly co-occurred, attributing TCR associations to individual alleles was difficult. Seventeen rarely observed V segments, including chromosome 9 orphons, were excluded from the earlier analysis of some 590 of the donors because counts were too low. In vitro tests confirmed that a few of the cytomegalovirus-associated TCR beta chains recognize cytomegalovirus antigens. Because the 87-base-pair reads could not distinguish some IMGT-functional V segments, including TRBV6-2 and TRBV6-3, those segments were excluded. Most TCR sequences were observed very rarely across donors, whereas some public TCRs were present in many individuals. At a false discovery rate of 0.05, a later analysis linked 15,000 to 20,000 TCR beta sequences to specific HLA alleles. Compared with equally common non-associated chains, HLA-associated TCR beta chains in a later analysis were more clonally expanded and had lower generation probabilities. In a later analysis, TCR association rates were found to vary across HLA loci, with the most associated TCRs seen for DRB1 alleles and the fewest for HLA-C alleles. In the study, approximately 160 TCR beta chains were listed as associated with cytomegalovirus. In a later genetic analysis, fewer N-insertions in productive TCRs were reported among donors in an Asian-associated ancestry cluster than the roughly 710-donor mean. A further reported finding was that TCR beta sequences accurately predicted the HLA-A and HLA-B alleles for most subjects in the first cohort. The cohort was sequenced for TCR beta chains only, and without alpha or paired-chain data the features that could be detected were limited. The classifier was reported to diagnose cytomegalovirus status with high specificity and sensitivity in both the original cohort and the validation cohort. The sequencing pipeline was judged likely to have produced a cluster of highly shared sequence variants as a technical artifact. Presence/absence analyses assumed roughly uniform sequencing depth across donors, an assumption that may not hold. Most CMV-associated TCR beta chains appeared to be HLA-restricted in a later analysis, and the HLA associations seemed to be driven largely by CMV exposure.

The method behind the library was the immunoSEQ multiplex PCR assay. A mixture of 60 forward primers for TCR Vbeta segments and 13 reverse primers for TCR Jbeta segments was used in the multiplex PCR. The CDR3 region of rearranged TCR beta genes was amplified from genomic DNA with a multiplex PCR assay. Amplified TCR beta libraries were sequenced as 87-base-pair reads on the Illumina HiSeq System. Regarding the original processing steps: In a later analysis, some 80 million unique TCR beta chains were counted across the 500 to 700 repertoires, and roughly 11 million of these chains were shared by at least two donors. Raw reads were error-corrected and collapsed into unique sequences by a nearest-neighbor algorithm in which closely related sequences were merged to remove PCR and sequencing errors. CDR3 sequences were aligned to IMGT reference sequences to assign V, D and J gene segments. For a sequence to be retained, at least a six-nucleotide match to both a V gene segment and a J gene segment was required. Rearrangements were classified as productive when the CDR3 lacked stop codons and remained in frame with V and J, and all other rearrangements were classified as non-productive. Following IMGT convention, CDR3 was defined as the stretch from the second conserved V-encoded cysteine to the conserved J-encoded phenylalanine. In an earlier analysis of more than 550 of the donors, sequences lacking an unambiguous match to a single V gene segment were excluded. An earlier analysis of some 610 of the donors called V segments functional above 56.7% productive rearrangements and segregating when the between-donor standard deviation exceeded 5%. To diagnose cytomegalovirus status from the catalog of TCR beta chain sequences, a statistical classification framework was built. V and J gene assignment, in a later analysis, came from comparing TCR nucleotide sequences with IMGT/GENE-DB human TR gene sequences. In a later analysis, CDR3 sequences and most-parsimonious VDJ recombination scenarios were assigned using the TCRdist pipeline. In a later analysis, every TCR beta chain was defined by the combination of its CDR3 amino acid sequence and its V-gene family, and reads without a unique V-gene family were dropped. A later analysis removed 500 to 600 highly shared, low-generation-probability nucleotide sequences to deal with suspected cross-contamination and a sequencing artifact. In a later analysis, a clonal expansion index was calculated for each public chain from normalized within-repertoire ranks of inferred template counts. Generation probabilities in a later analysis came from a VDJ recombination model fitted to out-of-frame rearrangements, and those results were checked against IGoR. A later analysis scored TCR-TCR, TCR-HLA and TCR-CMV co-occurrence with hypergeometric tests, applying a repertoire-size bias correction to TCR pairs. In a later analysis, false discovery rates were estimated by permuting HLA or CMV assignments 20 times. In a later analysis, co-occurring TCRs were grouped using DBSCAN, with TCRdist sequence similarity added in when clustering inside HLA-allele-positive subsets. For co-occurrence clustering, repertoires with fewer than 30,000 or more than 120,000 public chains were excluded, along with several repertoires with anomalous nucleotide sharing. The source is immuneACCESS, and TCRdb retained only in-frame sequences with V and J called. Part of the clones is not carried over; for the studies checked, unresolved V genes explain less than half of this, and the remainder is unexplained. V and J calls plus clone size are reproduced from that table; the DNA served to infer D and trimming. This sample gives 250,000 to 350,000 clones in total; about nine tenths of them show up just once. Around 4.2% of the sample rests with the top ten.

This clone was detected only once. It lacks a known antigen. No quality values exist for individual bases; no much larger clone is one base distant. The V end loses 3 bases and the J end loses 5 bases, and a stretch of 16 bases separates them. Based on the germline V gene (reference sequence), the CDR1 and CDR2 sequences are MNHEY and SMNVEV. From the cysteine up to the phenylalanine, the CDR3 has a length of 15 residues. The retained sequence is limited to the CDR3, 45 bases, with the frame set at the first base. In total, 666 healthy bone marrow donors made up the cohort. At the time of sampling, all cohort members were nominally healthy, though unrecorded immune exposures were likely present. The donor tested CMV seropositive, placing the donor among the approximately 310 seropositive members of the cohort. A peripheral blood sample was provided by each donor, and peripheral blood mononuclear cells were used for TCR beta sequencing. The Qiagen DNeasy Blood Extraction Kit was used to extract genomic DNA from the blood cell samples.

The sequence links TRBV27 to TRBJ1-1; the D gene is not confidently resolved. This TCR derives from a man aged 35 to 55 in good health and CMV-seropositive. Input material: PBMCs. The CDR3 has the sequence CASSFGRDGWTEAFF. The nucleotide sequence reads as follows: TGTGCCAGCAGTTTTGGGAGGGATGGTTGGACTGAAGCTTTCTTT.